The 27 T cell receptor beta chains below come from one sample, sequenced in a study of shared clonotypes between healthy human individuals. TCRdb's copy holds only in-frame clones and misses some; the assay was immunoSEQ multiplex PCR. The table shows millions of clones, with about 95% occurring only once. The naive CD8 subset, CD45RO-negative cells positively selected for CCR7, excluded terminally differentiated effector memory CD45RA+ cells. Sample: naive CD8+ T cells sorted from blood. The receptor set was obtained from a man younger than 30 in good health.

The J gene is TRBJ2-5, the V gene TRBV30, with 7 bases lining up with TRBD1. This CDR3 contains 14 residues. The ends lost 1 base at V and 4 bases at J; junction bases unmatched: 6. CDR1 GTSNPN and CDR2 SVGIG come from the germline V gene (reference sequence). The CDR3 DNA reads as TGTGCCTGGAGTGCTACAGGGGTACGAGAGACCCAGTACTTC. Translating it yields CAWSATGVRETQYF.

This clone was counted a few times. V usage is TRBV2 and J usage is TRBJ1-6, with D perhaps TRBD1 (5 bases). This CDR3 is 15 amino acids long. V dropped 6 bases and J dropped 6 bases, with 15 bases sitting between them. The V gene's germline CDR1 is SNHLY and CDR2 FYNNEI. This CDR3 is CASRAPGRGNSPLHF. CDR3 in DNA: TGTGCCAGCAGAGCTCCGGGACGGGGTAATTCACCCCTCCACTTT.

A note on this clone: This specimen includes other DNA sequences encoding the same CDR3. The chain couples TRBV2 to TRBJ2-3; D is unresolved. Germline-derived CDR1 and CDR2 are SNHLY and FYNNEI. The CDR3 runs to 14 residues. Trimming removed 4 bases at V and 0 bases at J, with 8 bases between. This CDR3 reads CASSGAASTDTQYF. The CDR3, as DNA: TGTGCCAGCAGTGGGGCAGCTAGCACAGATACGCAGTATTTT. Combining the CDR3 with reference TRBV2 and TRBJ2-3 gives the whole variable domain EPEVTQTPSHQVTQMGQEVILRCVPISNHLYFYWYRQILGQKVEFLVSFYNNEISEKSEIFDDQFSVERPDGSNFTLKIRSTKLEDSAMYFCASSGAASTDTQYFGPGTRLTVL.

V gene TRBV6-5 combines with J gene TRBJ2-7; 9 bases map to TRBD1. J lost 2 bases, V lost 6 bases, and 5 bases had no gene match. CDR3 length: 14 amino acids. CDR1 is MNHEY, CDR2 SVGAGI, per germline. The CDR3 loop reads CASRPGQGPYEQYF. The CDR3 bases are TGTGCCAGCAGACCGGGACAGGGCCCCTACGAGCAGTACTTC.

V is TRBV4-1 and J is TRBJ2-4; D perhaps matches TRBD2 (7 bases). Germline loops: CDR1 MGHRA, CDR2 YSYEKL. The CDR3 loop spans 16 amino acids. Trimming took off 1 base at V and 3 bases at J, with 13 bases between the two ends. Here the CDR3 DNA reads TGCGCCAGCAGCCAAGTCGAGGGGGAGGGCAAAAACATTCAGTACTTC. Its protein is CASSQVEGEGKNIQYF.

The chain combines TRBV19 with TRBJ2-7; no reliable D call. The CDR3 has 14 amino acids. Per germline, CDR1 LNHDA and CDR2 SQIVND (reference sequence). V lost 8 bases and J lost 2, with 16 bases in between. The CDR3 DNA is TGTGCCAGTGGTAGCAGGCAGCGAACCTACGAGCAGTACTTC. Translating gives CASGSRQRTYEQYF.

The CDR3 loop reads CASSLVLAYTGELFF. CDR3 DNA sequence: TGTGCCAGCAGCTTAGTCTTAGCGTACACCGGGGAGCTGTTTTTT. The V call is TRBV7-6, the J call TRBJ2-2; D is perhaps TRBD2 (5 bases). Germline lookup yields CDR1 SGHVS and CDR2 FNYEAQ. Trimming shortened V by 1 base and J by 3 bases, and 9 bases separated the two germline ends. This CDR3 has 15 amino acids.

The CDR3 nucleotides read TGTGCCAGCAGCTTCGATTCAGCCTCGGGGAGAGGGGAGCTGTTTTTT. Translating it yields CASSFDSASGRGELFF. The chain links TRBV7-2 to TRBJ2-2; D may be TRBD2 (5 bases). Germline CDR1 reads SGHTA; CDR2 reads FQGNSA. V lost 3 bases and J 8 bases, leaving 19 bases between the germline ends. This CDR3 spans 16 amino acids.

The V call is TRBV7-8, the J call TRBJ2-7, with D perhaps matching TRBD1 or TRBD2 (5 bases each). This CDR3 is built from 16 residues. Germline V gene data show CDR1 as SGHVS and CDR2 as FQNEAQ. V lost 0 bases and J 2 bases, leaving 14 bases between the germline ends. This CDR3 reads CASSLALRDAPYEQYF. CDR3 sequence (DNA): TGTGCCAGCAGCTTAGCGCTGAGGGACGCCCCCTACGAGCAGTACTTC.

As for this clone: This sample includes further DNA sequences coding for the same CDR3. This rearrangement joins TRBV10-2 to TRBJ2-1; possibly TRBD2 for D (6 bases). The germline CDR1 and CDR2 sequences are WSHSY and SAAADI. This CDR3 comprises 14 residues. Trimming pared 5 bases from V and 4 bases from J, leaving 12 bases between. CDR3 in amino acids: CASSSAGPYNEQFF. In DNA, the CDR3 is TGCGCCAGCAGTTCTGCGGGGCCTTACAATGAGCAGTTCTTC.

The chain carries TRBV27 and TRBJ2-7; D remains ambiguous. Between the trimmed V and J ends, which lost 2 bases and 4 bases, there was a span of 15 bases. Per germline, CDR1 MNHEY and CDR2 SMNVEV (reference sequence). This CDR3 has 15 amino acids. Here the CDR3 reads CASSLKGPQSYEQYF. The CDR3 DNA reads TGTGCCAGCAGTTTAAAGGGCCCCCAATCTTACGAGCAGTACTTC.

V gene TRBV15 combines with J gene TRBJ2-3; D is ambiguous. Germline V gives CDR1 LNHNV, CDR2 YYDKDF (reference sequence). The CDR3 consists of 14 residues. V gave up 0 bases and J gave up 2 bases, with 6 bases separating them. Written as DNA, the CDR3 is TGTGCCACCAGCAGAGATAGCCTCACAGATACGCAGTATTTT. It is translated as CATSRDSLTDTQYF.

The V gene is TRBV27, the J gene TRBJ2-7; 8 nucleotides agree with TRBD1. Looked up from germline, CDR1 is MNHEY and CDR2 is SMNVEV (reference sequence). Trimming at V came to 5 bases and at J to 0 bases, leaving 9 bases not matched to a gene. The length of the CDR3 is 16 residues. The CDR3 sequence is CASSTIGQGNSYEQYF. The CDR3 DNA reads TGTGCCAGCAGTACAATAGGACAGGGTAACTCCTACGAGCAGTACTTC.

The CDR3 DNA follows: TGTGCCAGCAGTTACTCGGAGGGACCCCTTGGAGCTTTCTTT. Protein sequence: CASSYSEGPLGAFF. V and J are TRBV6-5 and TRBJ1-1, with D possibly being TRBD1 (5 bases). This CDR3 has 14 residues. Germline V CDR1 and CDR2: MNHEY, SVGAGI. V lost 0 bases, J lost 10 bases, and 15 bases lay in between.

The chain employs TRBV28 and TRBJ1-5, with 7 bases fitting TRBD1. The CDR3 extends over 16 amino acids. J lost 0 bases, V lost 3 bases, and 5 bases had no gene match. CDR1 and CDR2 (germline): MDHEN, SYDVKM. The chain's CDR3 is CASSFWDSYSNQPQHF. CDR3 DNA sequence: TGTGCCAGCAGTTTTTGGGACAGCTATAGCAATCAGCCCCAGCATTTT.

To note about this clone: The sample has other DNA sequences that encode this CDR3 too. The chain uses TRBV7-9 and TRBJ2-1, with unresolved D. This CDR3 comprises 12 residues. From germline, CDR1 is SEHNR and CDR2 FQNEAQ (reference sequence). V lost 5 bases, J lost 3 bases, and 5 bases lay in between. CDR3 DNA: TGTGCCAGCAGCGCACACTACAATGAGCAGTTCTTC. Its protein product is CASSAHYNEQFF.

In regard to this clone: Other DNA sequences within the sample encode an identical CDR3. The CDR3 loop is CASSQDWGGQETQYF. CDR3 sequence (DNA): TGCGCCAGCAGCCAAGATTGGGGGGGGCAAGAGACCCAGTACTTC. This chain links TRBV4-1 with TRBJ2-5; 7 bases are a match to TRBD2. The J segment lost 2 bases and the V segment lost 0 bases, leaving 3 bases of the junction unmatched. The germline V gene encodes CDR1 MGHRA and CDR2 YSYEKL. This CDR3 is built from 15 residues.

The chain joins TRBV7-9 to TRBJ2-7; 8 nucleotides line up with TRBD1. Germline V CDR1 and CDR2: SEHNR, FQNEAQ (reference sequence). The V segment lost 6 bases and the J segment 2 bases; nucleotides outside the gene matches: 12. The CDR3 runs to 16 residues. The chain's CDR3 is CASSTNPRGLTYEQYF. CDR3 DNA: TGTGCCAGCAGTACTAACCCCAGGGGGCTGACCTACGAGCAGTACTTC.

The chain uses TRBV28 and TRBJ2-5; TRBD2 agrees at 15 bases. The CDR3 consists of 15 residues. In germline, CDR1 is MDHEN, CDR2 SYDVKM. With V trimmed by 4 bases and J by 4 bases, 1 base remained unmatched. The CDR3, as DNA: TGTGCCAGCAGTTGGACTAGCGGGGGGGCAGAGACCCAGTACTTC. It encodes CASSWTSGGAETQYF.

Details on this clone: The sample has other DNA sequences that encode this CDR3 too. V usage is TRBV27 and J usage is TRBJ2-7, with D uncertain. Per germline, CDR1 MNHEY and CDR2 SMNVEV (reference sequence). CDR3 length: 13 residues. With 0 bases removed from V and 4 bases from J, the gap between germline ends came to 7 bases. The CDR3 here is CASSLSPSYEQYF. The CDR3 nucleotides read TGTGCCAGCAGTTTATCCCCCTCTTACGAGCAGTACTTC.

The rearrangement uses TRBV30 and TRBJ2-7; D is undetermined. The CDR3 is 12 amino acids. V was cut by 6 bases and J by 3 bases, with 12 bases left in between. CDR1 is GTSNPN and CDR2 is SVGIG in the germline V gene (reference sequence). In DNA form, the CDR3 reads TGTGCCTGTGACCGTCCCCTCTACGAGCAGTACTTC. As protein: CACDRPLYEQYF.

CDR3: CATADFQETQYF. The CDR3 DNA reads TGTGCCACTGCAGATTTCCAAGAGACCCAGTACTTC. The chain has TRBV19 and TRBJ2-5; D gene ambiguous. Trimming left V 10 bases short and J 1 base short, with 10 bases between. CDR3 length: 12 amino acids. In germline, CDR1 is LNHDA, CDR2 SQIVND (reference sequence).

This chain joins TRBV11-1 and TRBJ2-1; no clear D gene. Germline assignment: CDR1 SGHAT and CDR2 FQDESV (reference sequence). This CDR3 is 12 amino acids long. V was cut by 3 bases and J by 2 bases, with 2 bases left in between. The CDR3 DNA follows: TGTGCCAGCAGCTTTACCTACAATGAGCAGTTCTTC. It yields the protein CASSFTYNEQFF.

The chain has TRBV19 and TRBJ2-2, with D possibly being TRBD1 (5 bases). With 5 bases removed from V and 3 bases from J, the gap between germline ends came to 22 bases. The CDR3 runs to 18 residues. CDR1 and CDR2 from the germline V gene are LNHDA and SQIVND (reference sequence). The CDR3 loop is CASSVSLGQYGDTGELFF. In DNA, the CDR3 is TGTGCCAGTAGTGTGAGCCTTGGACAATATGGGGACACCGGGGAGCTGTTTTTT. Combining the CDR3 with reference TRBV19 and TRBJ2-2 gives the whole variable domain DGGITQSPKYLFRKEGQNVTLSCEQNLNHDAMYWYRQDPGQGLRLIYYSQIVNDFQKGDIAEGYSVSREKKESFPLTVTSAQKNPTAFYLCASSVSLGQYGDTGELFFGEGSRLTVL.

The V gene is TRBV7-2, the J gene TRBJ2-7; 9 bases agree with TRBD2. The CDR3 contains 15 residues. Per the germline V gene, CDR1 is SGHTA and CDR2 is FQGNSA. V shed 1 base and J 4 bases; nucleotides not matched to a gene: 5. The CDR3 is CASSLVAGEGYEQYF. The CDR3 nucleotides are TGTGCCAGCAGCTTAGTAGCGGGAGAGGGATACGAGCAGTACTTC.

This sequence joins TRBV19 and TRBJ1-1, with D perhaps matching TRBD1 (6 bases). The CDR3 has 14 residues. Germline V lookup: CDR1 LNHDA, CDR2 SQIVND (reference sequence). With 9 bases removed from V and 5 bases from J, the gap between germline ends came to 19 bases. In DNA form, the CDR3 reads TGTGCCAGAGAAACAGGGTTCGTTTGGACTGAAGCTTTCTTT. Its protein is CARETGFVWTEAFF.

CDR3 nucleotide sequence: TGCGCCAGCAGCTTGGACTTCATGAGCTCCTATAATTCACCCCTCCACTTT. This translates into CASSLDFMSSYNSPLHF. The chain recombines TRBV5-1 with TRBJ1-6; D not resolved. V lost 0 bases to trimming and J lost 0 bases, with 10 bases between them. CDR3 size: 17 residues. Per the germline V gene, CDR1 is SGHRS and CDR2 is YFSETQ.